This T cell receptor (beta chain) was recorded in a study of blood T cell repertoires in COVID-19 (TCRdb year 2020). About the full investigation: Samples from collaborators originated in the United States, Italy and Spain and spanned both the acute and convalescent phases of COVID-19. Deeply sampled blood TCRbeta repertoires from subjects exposed to, actively infected with, or recovered from COVID-19 were included in the dataset. The repertoires were made available in a free public database intended to serve as a resource for research on the immune response to SARS-CoV-2. The sample metadata nearly always contained a de-identified subject ID, COVID-19 status, age in years and sex. The material from the prospective study consisted of cDNA or gDNA derived from T cells, B-cell-depleted T cells, or PBMCs. The samples were drawn from two sources: the first 160 participants of the ongoing ImmuneRACE study, and about 1,300 subjects contributed by 6 global collaborators. Where available, HLA class I and class II types were obtained from metadata supplied by the sample provider rather than from assay-based typing.

Each collaborating institution followed its own protocols to collect whole blood in K2EDTA tubes. Collaborator samples were shipped for TCRbeta analysis as frozen whole blood, isolated PBMCs, or DNA extracted from either sample type. Details on this clone: What this receptor recognizes is not known. No qualities accompany the bases; no much larger clone lies one base away.

Paper-wide results and their limitations: How much clinical and demographic metadata was included differed by source and by participant, and the metadata was provided uncurated.

The immunoSEQ Assay, a bias-controlled multiplex PCR, was used to amplify TCRbeta CDR3 regions from genomic DNA. From the authors' description of their analysis: Within the assay, amplification of reference gene primers was used to estimate how many nucleated cells each sample contained. To quantify the absolute abundance of each unique TCRbeta CDR3 rearrangement, sequence reads were collapsed and filtered. For each sample, productive Simpson clonality was calculated as the square root of Simpson's diversity index over productive rearrangements. This immuneACCESS table, as held by TCRdb, lists in-frame sequences with V and J called but not all clones. Of the missing ones, under half trace to an unresolved V gene in checked studies; the others have no known cause. The V and J calls and clone size were taken over from that table, and D and trimming were inferred from the DNA. The sample contains roughly 300,000 clones, around four fifths of them found a single time. Clones ranked in the top ten supply about 1.2% of the sample.

Reading from cysteine to phenylalanine, the CDR3 counts 17 amino acids. Only the CDR3 part of the read is kept: 51 bases, read in frame from the first base. From a lookup of the germline V gene, CDR1 and CDR2 are LGHNT and FRNRAP. V is clipped by 5 bases and J by 5 bases, and the sequence between their germline boundaries is 19 bases long. Sequenced: peripheral blood. This TCR was sampled from a woman between 50 and 59 years old with acute or convalescent COVID-19. Rearrangement joined TRBV12-5 to TRBJ1-6; possibly the D gene is TRBD1, per 5 matching bases. The DNA is TGTGCTAGTGGTCTCCTGTCCCCGGGACTTAATAATTCACCCCTCCACTTT. Its protein reads: CASGLLSPGLNNSPLHF.